This TCR beta chain was documented in a study of CD8 T cells in Susac syndrome. Study information: Blood was drawn from patients with Susac syndrome. At that point, they were therapy-naive, on corticosteroids, or on intravenous immunoglobulin alone.

It was with random hexamers that 0.5 to 1 ug RNA was reverse transcribed. With immunoSEQ multiplex PCR, TCR beta CDR3 was amplified across 54 Vbeta and 13 Jbeta. Each CDR3 protein is one row after TCRdb ran MiXCR on the immunoSEQ multiplex PCR reads. The sample has about 180,000 distinct CDR3 sequences, around 94% seen once; the top ten hold 0.099%. High-throughput TCR beta sequencing covered peripheral CD8+ and CD4+ T cells. This receptor was obtained from a human donor with Susac syndrome. Specimen: CD4+ T cells from PBMCs.

CDR3 sequence reads: CSARPSGQAFTGELFF. The CDR3 DNA reads TGCAGTGCTAGACCATCGGGACAGGCCTTCACCGGGGAGCTGTTTTTT. The chain recombines TRBV20-1 with TRBJ2-2; 8 nucleotides match TRBD1. Germline V gene lookup returns CDR1 DFQATT and CDR2 SNEGSKA (reference sequence). J lost 4 bases, V lost 2 bases, and 9 bases had no gene match. This CDR3 spans 16 amino acids.